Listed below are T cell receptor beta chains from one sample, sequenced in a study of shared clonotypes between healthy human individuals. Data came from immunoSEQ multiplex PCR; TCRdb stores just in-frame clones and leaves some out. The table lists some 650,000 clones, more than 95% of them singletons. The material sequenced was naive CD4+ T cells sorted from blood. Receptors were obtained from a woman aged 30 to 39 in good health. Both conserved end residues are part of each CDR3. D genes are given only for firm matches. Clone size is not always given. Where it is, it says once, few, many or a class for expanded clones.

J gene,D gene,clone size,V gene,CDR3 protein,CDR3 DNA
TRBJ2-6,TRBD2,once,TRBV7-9,CASSVRGLAGSGANVLTF,TGTGCCAGCAGCGTGCGGGGACTAGCGGGATCTGGGGCCAACGTCCTGACTTTC
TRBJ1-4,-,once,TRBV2,CASGVNEKLFF,TGTGCCAGCGGGGTAAATGAAAAACTGTTTTTT
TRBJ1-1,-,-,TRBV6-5,CASSYPPPGGTEAFF,TGTGCCAGCAGTTACCCTCCGCCGGGGGGCACTGAAGCTTTCTTT
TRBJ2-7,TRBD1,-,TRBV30,CAWKQGALPYEQYF,TGTGCCTGGAAACAGGGGGCGCTCCCCTACGAGCAGTACTTC
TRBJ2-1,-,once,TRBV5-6,CASSFSGGQYNEQFF,TGTGCCAGCAGCTTTTCCGGGGGTCAGTACAATGAGCAGTTCTTC
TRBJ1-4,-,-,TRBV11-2,CASSFMADEKLFF,TGTGCCAGCAGCTTTATGGCGGATGAAAAACTGTTTTTT
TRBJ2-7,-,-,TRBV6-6,CASKPQASYEQYF,TGTGCCAGCAAGCCACAGGCCTCCTACGAGCAGTACTTC
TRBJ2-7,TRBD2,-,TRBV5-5,CASSLGVLGLAGRRHF,TGTGCCAGCAGCTTGGGAGTTTTGGGACTAGCGGGAAGGAGACACTTC
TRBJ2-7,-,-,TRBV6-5,CASTPSGGPYEQYF,TGTGCCAGCACCCCAAGCGGAGGCCCCTACGAGCAGTACTTC
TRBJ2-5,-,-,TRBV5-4,CASSLAGRFGETQYF,TGTGCCAGCAGCTTGGCCGGGCGGTTCGGGGAGACCCAGTACTTC
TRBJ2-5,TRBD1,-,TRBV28,CASSLTGTATQYF,TGTGCCAGCAGTTTAACCGGGACAGCTACCCAGTACTTC
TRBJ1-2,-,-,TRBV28,CATTGLNGYTF,TGTGCCACCACGGGACTGAATGGCTACACCTTC
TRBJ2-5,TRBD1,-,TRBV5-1,CASSPGGRETQYF,TGCGCCAGCAGCCCAGGGGGCCGTGAGACCCAGTACTTC
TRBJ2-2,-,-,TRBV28,CASSRKQVPTGELFF,TGTGCCAGCAGCCGCAAGCAGGTGCCGACCGGGGAGCTGTTTTTT
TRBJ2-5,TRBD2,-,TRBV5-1,CASSSGTSGKQETQYF,TGCGCCAGCAGCTCGGGGACTAGCGGTAAACAAGAGACCCAGTACTTC
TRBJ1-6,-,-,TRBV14,CASSQAGNSPLHF,TGTGCCAGCAGCCAGGCTGGCAATTCACCCCTCCACTTT
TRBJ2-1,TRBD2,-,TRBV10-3,CAISESVGSGIYNEQFF,TGTGCCATCAGTGAGTCGGTGGGTAGCGGGATCTACAATGAGCAGTTCTTC
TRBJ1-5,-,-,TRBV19,CASSPGRGLRGNQPQHF,TGTGCCAGTAGTCCAGGGAGGGGCCTTAGGGGCAATCAGCCCCAGCATTTT
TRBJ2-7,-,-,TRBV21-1,CASSKVGKREAYEQYF,TGTGCCAGCAGCAAAGTTGGCAAAAGGGAAGCCTACGAGCAGTACTTC
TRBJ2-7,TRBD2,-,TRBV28,CASSAGTSVYEQYF,TGTGCCAGCAGTGCCGGGACTAGTGTCTACGAGCAGTACTTC
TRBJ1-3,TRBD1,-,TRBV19,CASSGRRTGPGNTIYF,TGTGCCAGTAGTGGGAGGAGGACAGGGCCAGGAAACACCATATATTTT
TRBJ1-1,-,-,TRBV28,CASPPGGGNTEAFF,TGTGCCAGCCCCCCTGGGGGGGGCAACACTGAAGCTTTCTTT
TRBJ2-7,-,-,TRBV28,CASSTSSYEQYF,TGTGCCAGCAGTACAAGCTCCTACGAGCAGTACTTC
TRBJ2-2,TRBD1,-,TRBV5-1,CASSSITGTGNTGELFF,TGCGCCAGCAGCAGCATCACCGGGACAGGGAACACCGGGGAGCTGTTTTTT
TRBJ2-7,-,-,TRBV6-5,CASSTGQRYEQYF,TGTGCCAGCAGTACGGGACAACGCTACGAGCAGTACTTC
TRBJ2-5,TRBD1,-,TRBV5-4,CASSSPGTGQETQYF,TGTGCCAGCAGCTCGCCCGGGACAGGGCAAGAGACCCAGTACTTC
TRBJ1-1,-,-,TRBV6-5,CASSYDGRDTEAFF,TGTGCCAGCAGTTACGACGGGAGGGACACTGAAGCTTTCTTT